These 7 T cell receptor beta chains were sequenced from one sample in a study of response to subunit inactivated influenza vaccine. TCRdb reprocessed the RT-PCR reads with MiXCR, giving one entry per CDR3 protein. The table shows some 300,000 distinct CDR3 sequences, with 22% occurring only once. The specimen comprised PBMCs from blood, sampled 21 months after vaccination. These receptors all stem from a man aged 50 to 69 who received an inactivated influenza vaccine.

Of note for this clonotype: An end of the junction differs from the germline gene, which may be a read error. This sequence joins TRBV19 and TRBJ1-2; D is ambiguous. The germline CDR1 and CDR2 sequences are LNHDA and SQIVND (reference sequence). The CDR3 extends over 13 amino acids. This CDR3 is CSSSNGRGLGYTF. The CDR3 bases are TGTTCCAGTAGTAATGGCAGAGGCTTGGGCTACACCTTC.

The chain joins TRBV5-1 to TRBJ1-1; D call uncertain. Germline CDR1 and CDR2: SGHRS and YFSETQ. V was shortened by 0 bases and J by 4 bases, with 10 bases between the two germline ends. The CDR3 is made up of 14 amino acids. The CDR3 loop is CASSLVDAATEAFF. The CDR3 coding sequence is TGCGCCAGCAGCTTGGTAGATGCGGCCACTGAAGCTTTCTTT.

The chain employs TRBV11-2 and TRBJ2-6; 7 nucleotides match TRBD2. CDR3 length: 18 amino acids. Germline V gene data show CDR1 as SGHAT and CDR2 as FQNNGV. V was clipped by 5 bases and J by 4 bases; unmatched bases: 14. In DNA, the CDR3 is TGTGCCAGCAGCATTGGACTAGGCGAATTCCTCGGGGCCAACGTCCTGACTTTC. Translated, it gives CASSIGLGEFLGANVLTF.

The chain employs TRBV28 and TRBJ1-4; D perhaps matches TRBD1 (5 bases). The CDR3 is 15 residues long. V dropped 3 bases and J dropped 12 bases, with 20 bases sitting between them. Germline V gives CDR1 MDHEN, CDR2 SYDVKM. CDR3 in DNA: TGTGCCAGCAGTTTGGCCGGGGGGACGGGGTTTGAACTGTTTTTT. Translation gives CASSLAGGTGFELFF.

This clonotype was observed a few times. The V gene is TRBV15, the J gene TRBJ1-4, with D perhaps TRBD1 (5 bases). The germline V gene encodes CDR1 LNHNV and CDR2 YYDKDF (reference sequence). CDR3 length: 14 amino acids. V lost 8 bases, J lost 3 bases, and 13 bases lay in between. The CDR3 protein is CATRPGDSNEKLFF. In nucleotides, the CDR3 is TGTGCCACCCGCCCGGGGGACTCTAATGAAAAACTGTTTTTT.

V is TRBV20-1 and J is TRBJ2-1; 10 nucleotides align to TRBD2. Trimming removed 0 bases from V and 4 bases from J; junction bases left unmatched: 3. Germline assignment: CDR1 DFQATT and CDR2 SNEGSKA (reference sequence). The CDR3 runs to 15 residues. CDR3: CSARELAGLYNEQFF. The CDR3 region has the DNA TGCAGTGCTAGAGAACTAGCGGGATTATACAATGAGCAGTTCTTC.

In this sample, this clonotype turned up a few times. The rearrangement links TRBV3-1 to TRBJ1-5, with a tentative D call TRBD1 (6 bases). Germline V lookup: CDR1 LGHDT, CDR2 YNNKEL (reference sequence). The ends were cut back, 4 bases at V and 7 bases at J, with 14 bases in the middle. The CDR3 spans 14 residues. CDR3 sequence (DNA): TGTGCCAGCAGCCCGCAGGGGAAGTGGCAGCCCCAGCATTTT. This codes for CASSPQGKWQPQHF.